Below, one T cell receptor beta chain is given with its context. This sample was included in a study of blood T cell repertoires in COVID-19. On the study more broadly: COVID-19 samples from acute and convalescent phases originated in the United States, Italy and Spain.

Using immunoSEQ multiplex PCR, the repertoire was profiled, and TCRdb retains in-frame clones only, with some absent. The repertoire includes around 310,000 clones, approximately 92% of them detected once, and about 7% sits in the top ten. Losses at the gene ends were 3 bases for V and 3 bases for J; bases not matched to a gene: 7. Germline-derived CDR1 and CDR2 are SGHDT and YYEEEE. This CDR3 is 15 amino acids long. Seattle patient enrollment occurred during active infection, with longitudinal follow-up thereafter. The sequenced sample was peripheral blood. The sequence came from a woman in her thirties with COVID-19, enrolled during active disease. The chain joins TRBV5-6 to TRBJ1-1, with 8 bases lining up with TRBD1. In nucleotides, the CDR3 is TGTGCCAGCAGCTCGGGACAGGTTTATGACACTGAAGCTTTCTTT. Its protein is CASSSGQVYDTEAFF.